The 19 T cell receptor beta chains presented below share a single source sample, sequenced in a study of T cell responses to AZD1222 COVID-19 vaccine. TCRdb's table, derived via immunoSEQ multiplex PCR, lists solely in-frame clones and lacks some. Of 200,000 or so clones detected, around 90% appear once; the ten largest clones hold 7.7%. The source material was peripheral blood, sampled on day 0 of AZD1222 vaccination. The receptors were sampled from an adult in good health.

This clone was seen only once. This sequence joins TRBV5-1 and TRBJ2-3; possible D gene TRBD1, 6 bases. The V and J ends lost 4 bases and 1 base respectively, with 16 bases between them. The germline V gene has CDR1 SGHRS and CDR2 YFSETQ. The CDR3 covers 16 residues. The CDR3 nucleotides read TGCGCCAGCAGCATAGGACAGCCCTCGGGCACAGATACGCAGTATTTT. It codes for CASSIGQPSGTDTQYF. Filled out from reference TRBV5-1 and TRBJ2-3, the complete variable domain reads KAGVTQTPRYLIKTRGQQVTLSCSPISGHRSVSWYQQTPGQGLQFLFEYFSETQRNKGNFPGRFSGRQFSNSRSEMNVSTLELGDSALYLCASSIGQPSGTDTQYFGPGTRLTVL.

V and J are TRBV23-1 and TRBJ1-2, with 8 bases matching TRBD1. TRBV23-1 is an ORF, with its function uncertain. V dropped 3 bases and J dropped 3; count of bases not matched to a gene: 3. The length of the CDR3 is 14 residues. CDR3 region: CASSQQTGDYGYTF. DNA for the CDR3: TGCGCCAGCAGTCAGCAGACAGGGGACTATGGCTACACCTTC.

The J gene is TRBJ2-3, the V gene TRBV9; 7 bases are a match to TRBD1. Germline assignment: CDR1 SGDLS and CDR2 YYNGEE. This CDR3 spans 15 amino acids. Trimming cost V 3 bases and J 4 bases; bases outside gene matches: 8. The CDR3 sequence is CASSATGYEADTQYF. In DNA, the CDR3 is TGTGCCAGCAGCGCGACAGGGTATGAAGCAGATACGCAGTATTTT. Combining the CDR3 with reference TRBV9 and TRBJ2-3 gives the whole variable domain DSGVTQTPKHLITATGQRVTLRCSPRSGDLSVYWYQQSLDQGLQFLIQYYNGEERAKGNILERFSAQQFPDLHSELNLSSLELGDSALYFCASSATGYEADTQYFGPGTRLTVL.

The chain recombines TRBV4-2 with TRBJ1-3, with 9 bases aligning to TRBD1. This CDR3 spans 14 amino acids. V was pared by 6 bases and J by 8 bases, with 8 bases of the junction left unmatched. Looked up from germline, CDR1 is LGHNA and CDR2 is YNFKEQ. CDR3 in DNA: TGTGCCAGCAGACTCGGGACAGGGTCGTACACCATATATTTT. Amino acid sequence: CASRLGTGSYTIYF.

V is TRBV27 and J is TRBJ2-7, with 9 bases aligning to TRBD1. Germline trimming cut 4 bases from V and 6 bases from J; bases unmatched to any gene: 1. Germline V gene sequence: CDR1 MNHEY, CDR2 SMNVEV (reference sequence). The CDR3 length is 12 residues. The CDR3 DNA is TGTGCCAGCAGTTCGACAGGGGGCGAGCAGTACTTC. Protein sequence: CASSSTGGEQYF.

The chain recombines TRBV19 with TRBJ2-5; D is perhaps TRBD2 (7 bases). The CDR3 covers 16 residues. CDR1 LNHDA and CDR2 SQIVND come from the germline V gene (reference sequence). V was pared by 6 bases and J by 4 bases, with 21 bases between. CDR3 in amino acids: CASSEGGAVLGETQYF. The CDR3 DNA is TGTGCCAGTAGCGAAGGGGGGGCCGTCCTGGGAGAGACCCAGTACTTC. Supplemented by reference TRBV19 and TRBJ2-5, the full variable domain reads DGGITQSPKYLFRKEGQNVTLSCEQNLNHDAMYWYRQDPGQGLRLIYYSQIVNDFQKGDIAEGYSVSREKKESFPLTVTSAQKNPTAFYLCASSEGGAVLGETQYFGPGTRLLVL.

The gene calls are TRBV28 and TRBJ2-6; D might be TRBD1 (6 bases). Germline CDR1 and CDR2: MDHEN and SYDVKM. This CDR3 is built from 16 residues. Trimming stripped 5 bases from V and 4 bases from J, with 15 bases between. The CDR3 sequence: CASSLPQGSGANVLTF. CDR3 DNA: TGTGCCAGCAGTCTCCCACAGGGATCCGGGGCCAACGTCCTGACTTTC.

This clone has only a few counts. This sequence joins TRBV2 and TRBJ1-2; no definite D call. Trimming cost V 6 bases and J 8 bases, with 7 bases left between them. The CDR3 length is 10 residues. Germline V lookup: CDR1 SNHLY, CDR2 FYNNEI. Here the CDR3 DNA reads TGTGCCAGCAGCTCAGGAGGCTACACCTTC. This codes for CASSSGGYTF. The variable domain in full, completed from reference TRBV2 and TRBJ1-2, reads EPEVTQTPSHQVTQMGQEVILRCVPISNHLYFYWYRQILGQKVEFLVSFYNNEISEKSEIFDDQFSVERPDGSNFTLKIRSTKLEDSAMYFCASSSGGYTFGSGTRLTVV.

The V gene is TRBV5-1, the J gene TRBJ2-7, with TRBD1 matching 8 bases. The J segment lost 10 bases and the V segment lost 7 bases, leaving 13 bases of the junction unmatched. The CDR3 has 13 residues. In germline, CDR1 is SGHRS, CDR2 YFSETQ. The DNA for the CDR3 is TGCGCCAGCCAGATAGAGGACAGGGCACAACAGTACTTC. Translated, it gives CASQIEDRAQQYF.

This rearrangement joins TRBV5-4 to TRBJ2-7; 11 bases are shared with TRBD2. The CDR3 totals 14 residues. From germline, CDR1 is SGHNT and CDR2 YYREEE (reference sequence). After removal of 0 bases from V and 6 bases from J, the junction contained 2 bases not matched to a gene. The CDR3 reads CASSLDLAGGEQYF. In DNA form, the CDR3 reads TGTGCCAGCAGCTTGGATCTAGCGGGGGGCGAGCAGTACTTC.

This clone was counted only a few times. This rearrangement joins TRBV29-1 to TRBJ1-1; perhaps TRBD1 as D (5 bases). Germline CDR1 reads SQVTM; CDR2 reads ANQGSEA. The CDR3 is made up of 16 amino acids. Trimming left V 6 bases short and J 6 bases short, with 26 bases between. CDR3 protein: CSVGVGVGRYFAEAFF. Written as DNA, the CDR3 is TGCAGCGTGGGAGTGGGGGTGGGGAGGTATTTTGCTGAAGCTTTCTTT. The full variable domain, in which reference TRBV29-1 and TRBJ1-1 provide the parts outside the CDR3, is SAVISQKPSRDICQRGTSLTIQCQVDSQVTMMFWYRQQPGQSLTLIATANQGSEATYESGFVIDKFPISRPNLTFSTLTVSNMSPEDSSIYLCSVGVGVGRYFAEAFFGQGTRLTVV.

This chain joins TRBV9 and TRBJ2-5; D assignment may be TRBD1 or TRBD2 (5 bases each). The CDR3 extends over 14 amino acids. Germline lookup yields CDR1 SGDLS and CDR2 YYNGEE. V gave up 3 bases and J gave up 2 bases, with 11 bases separating them. The CDR3 DNA sequence: TGTGCCAGCAGCGCCACCGGGACGCAAGAGACCCAGTACTTC. Amino acid sequence: CASSATGTQETQYF.

The V call is TRBV10-1, the J call TRBJ1-5; no reliable D call. This CDR3 is 13 amino acids long. Germline CDR1 is WNHNN and CDR2 is SYGVQD (reference sequence). The V and J ends lost 8 bases and 1 base respectively, with 9 bases between them. CDR3 amino acids: CASGLISNQPQHF. DNA of the CDR3: TGCGCCAGCGGACTGATCAGCAATCAGCCCCAGCATTTT.

V usage is TRBV7-3 and J usage is TRBJ2-7, with D possibly being TRBD2 (5 bases). The V gene lost 3 bases and the J gene lost 3 bases, with 9 bases spanning the gap. Germline CDR1 SGHTA, CDR2 FQGTGA. CDR3 size: 13 residues. As DNA, the CDR3 is TGTGCCAGCAGCTTCGGGGTAGGCTACGAGCAGTACTTC. Translation gives CASSFGVGYEQYF. The variable domain in full, with the rest retrieved from reference TRBV7-3 and TRBJ2-7, is GAGVSQTPSNKVTEKGKYVELRCDPISGHTALYWYRQSLGQGPEFLIYFQGTGAADDSGLPNDRFFAVRPEGSVSTLKIQRTERGDSAVYLCASSFGVGYEQYFGPGTRLTVT.

This chain connects TRBV5-1 to TRBJ2-2, with D perhaps matching TRBD1 (5 bases). CDR1 and CDR2 from the germline V gene are SGHRS and YFSETQ. Trimming removed 0 bases from V and 4 bases from J, with 10 bases in between. The CDR3 consists of 15 residues. CDR3 sequence reads: CASSLGQTSTGELFF. In DNA form, the CDR3 reads TGCGCCAGCAGCTTGGGACAGACCAGCACCGGGGAGCTGTTTTTT.

The gene calls are TRBV6-5 and TRBJ2-2; D might be TRBD2 (7 bases). This CDR3 contains 13 residues. Germline V gives CDR1 MNHEY, CDR2 SVGAGI. Deletions cut 10 bases from V and 6 bases from J, with 15 bases between. Here the CDR3 reads CATRGGAPGELFF. CDR3 in DNA: TGTGCCACTAGGGGGGGGGCCCCCGGGGAGCTGTTTTTT.

The chain links TRBV5-4 to TRBJ1-6, with D perhaps matching TRBD1 (6 bases). Germline V gene lookup returns CDR1 SGHNT and CDR2 YYREEE (reference sequence). V was pared by 1 base and J by 9 bases, with 17 bases between. This CDR3 region has 16 residues. The CDR3 sequence is CASSLRKQGLISPLHF. DNA of the CDR3: TGTGCCAGCAGCTTGCGGAAACAGGGTTTGATTTCACCCCTCCACTTT.

This chain connects TRBV27 to TRBJ1-6; D not certain. The CDR3 spans 15 residues. Trimming removed 3 bases at V and 0 bases at J, with 6 bases between. CDR1 and CDR2 from the germline V gene are MNHEY and SMNVEV (reference sequence). The CDR3 nucleotides read TGTGCCAGCAGTTTTATGAGCTCCTATAATTCACCCCTCCACTTT. Translated, it gives CASSFMSSYNSPLHF.

The chain links TRBV6-5 to TRBJ1-1; D remains ambiguous. V was pared by 5 bases and J by 2 bases, with 12 bases between. The germline V gene has CDR1 MNHEY and CDR2 SVGAGI. This CDR3 has 14 amino acids. The CDR3 spells CASSHLGANTEAFF. The CDR3 coding sequence is TGTGCCAGCAGTCACTTGGGAGCCAACACTGAAGCTTTCTTT.